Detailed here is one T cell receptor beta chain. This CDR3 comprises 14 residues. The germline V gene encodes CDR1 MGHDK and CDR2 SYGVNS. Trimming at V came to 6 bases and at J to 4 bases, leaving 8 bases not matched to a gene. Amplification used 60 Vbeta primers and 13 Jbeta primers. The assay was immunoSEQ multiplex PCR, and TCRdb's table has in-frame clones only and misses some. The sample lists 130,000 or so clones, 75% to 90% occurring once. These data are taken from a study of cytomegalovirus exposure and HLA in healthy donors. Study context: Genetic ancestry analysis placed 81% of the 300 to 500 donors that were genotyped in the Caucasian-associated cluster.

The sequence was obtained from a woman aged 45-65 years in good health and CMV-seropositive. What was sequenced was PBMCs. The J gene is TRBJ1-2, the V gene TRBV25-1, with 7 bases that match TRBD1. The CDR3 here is CASRKQGTTYGYTF. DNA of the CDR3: TGTGCCAGCAGAAAACAGGGGACGACCTATGGCTACACCTTC.